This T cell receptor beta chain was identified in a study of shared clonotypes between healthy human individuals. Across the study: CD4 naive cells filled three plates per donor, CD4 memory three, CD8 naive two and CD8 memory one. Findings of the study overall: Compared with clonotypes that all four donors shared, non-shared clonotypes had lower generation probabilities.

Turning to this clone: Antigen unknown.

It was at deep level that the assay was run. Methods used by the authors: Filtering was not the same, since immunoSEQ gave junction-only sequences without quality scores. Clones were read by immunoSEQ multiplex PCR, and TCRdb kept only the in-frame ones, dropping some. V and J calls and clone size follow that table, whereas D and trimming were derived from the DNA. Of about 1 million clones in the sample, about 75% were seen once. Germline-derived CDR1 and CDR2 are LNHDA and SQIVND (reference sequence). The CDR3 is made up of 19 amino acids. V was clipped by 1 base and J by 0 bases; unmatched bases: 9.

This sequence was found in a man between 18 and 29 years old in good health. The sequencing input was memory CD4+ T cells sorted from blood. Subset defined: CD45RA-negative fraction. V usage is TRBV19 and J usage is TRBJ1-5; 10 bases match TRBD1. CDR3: CASSIGPGQGTYSNQPQHF. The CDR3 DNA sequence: TGTGCCAGTAGTATAGGACCGGGACAGGGGACTTATAGCAATCAGCCCCAGCATTTT.